This T cell receptor beta chain derives from a study of cytomegalovirus exposure and HLA in healthy donors. Study in general: Most donors, roughly 82% of a few hundred genotyped, fell in the Caucasian-associated ancestry cluster. Study results and limitations: In an earlier analysis, productive rearrangement rates for most beta V segments clustered near 87% or 30%. The dataset shows that most TCR sequences were rare, while some public TCRs occurred in many donors.

Remarks on this clone: The target antigen is unknown.

This CDR3 is 13 amino acids long. Germline CDR1 and CDR2: GTSNPN and SVGIG (reference sequence). The trim removed 4 bases at V and 2 bases at J, leaving 4 bases unmatched. This PCR relied on a set of 60 Vbeta primers and 13 Jbeta primers. The table came from immunoSEQ multiplex PCR; TCRdb's copy has only in-frame clones and leaves some out. The sample yields around 210,000 clones, approximately 84% seen once. The TCR sequence derives from a girl aged 2-10 years in good health and CMV-seronegative. The specimen was PBMCs. The rearrangement joins TRBV30 to TRBJ1-2, with TRBD1 matching 7 bases. CDR3 loop: CAWTRDRNYGYTF. The CDR3 region has the DNA TGTGCCTGGACCCGGGACAGAAACTATGGCTACACCTTC.